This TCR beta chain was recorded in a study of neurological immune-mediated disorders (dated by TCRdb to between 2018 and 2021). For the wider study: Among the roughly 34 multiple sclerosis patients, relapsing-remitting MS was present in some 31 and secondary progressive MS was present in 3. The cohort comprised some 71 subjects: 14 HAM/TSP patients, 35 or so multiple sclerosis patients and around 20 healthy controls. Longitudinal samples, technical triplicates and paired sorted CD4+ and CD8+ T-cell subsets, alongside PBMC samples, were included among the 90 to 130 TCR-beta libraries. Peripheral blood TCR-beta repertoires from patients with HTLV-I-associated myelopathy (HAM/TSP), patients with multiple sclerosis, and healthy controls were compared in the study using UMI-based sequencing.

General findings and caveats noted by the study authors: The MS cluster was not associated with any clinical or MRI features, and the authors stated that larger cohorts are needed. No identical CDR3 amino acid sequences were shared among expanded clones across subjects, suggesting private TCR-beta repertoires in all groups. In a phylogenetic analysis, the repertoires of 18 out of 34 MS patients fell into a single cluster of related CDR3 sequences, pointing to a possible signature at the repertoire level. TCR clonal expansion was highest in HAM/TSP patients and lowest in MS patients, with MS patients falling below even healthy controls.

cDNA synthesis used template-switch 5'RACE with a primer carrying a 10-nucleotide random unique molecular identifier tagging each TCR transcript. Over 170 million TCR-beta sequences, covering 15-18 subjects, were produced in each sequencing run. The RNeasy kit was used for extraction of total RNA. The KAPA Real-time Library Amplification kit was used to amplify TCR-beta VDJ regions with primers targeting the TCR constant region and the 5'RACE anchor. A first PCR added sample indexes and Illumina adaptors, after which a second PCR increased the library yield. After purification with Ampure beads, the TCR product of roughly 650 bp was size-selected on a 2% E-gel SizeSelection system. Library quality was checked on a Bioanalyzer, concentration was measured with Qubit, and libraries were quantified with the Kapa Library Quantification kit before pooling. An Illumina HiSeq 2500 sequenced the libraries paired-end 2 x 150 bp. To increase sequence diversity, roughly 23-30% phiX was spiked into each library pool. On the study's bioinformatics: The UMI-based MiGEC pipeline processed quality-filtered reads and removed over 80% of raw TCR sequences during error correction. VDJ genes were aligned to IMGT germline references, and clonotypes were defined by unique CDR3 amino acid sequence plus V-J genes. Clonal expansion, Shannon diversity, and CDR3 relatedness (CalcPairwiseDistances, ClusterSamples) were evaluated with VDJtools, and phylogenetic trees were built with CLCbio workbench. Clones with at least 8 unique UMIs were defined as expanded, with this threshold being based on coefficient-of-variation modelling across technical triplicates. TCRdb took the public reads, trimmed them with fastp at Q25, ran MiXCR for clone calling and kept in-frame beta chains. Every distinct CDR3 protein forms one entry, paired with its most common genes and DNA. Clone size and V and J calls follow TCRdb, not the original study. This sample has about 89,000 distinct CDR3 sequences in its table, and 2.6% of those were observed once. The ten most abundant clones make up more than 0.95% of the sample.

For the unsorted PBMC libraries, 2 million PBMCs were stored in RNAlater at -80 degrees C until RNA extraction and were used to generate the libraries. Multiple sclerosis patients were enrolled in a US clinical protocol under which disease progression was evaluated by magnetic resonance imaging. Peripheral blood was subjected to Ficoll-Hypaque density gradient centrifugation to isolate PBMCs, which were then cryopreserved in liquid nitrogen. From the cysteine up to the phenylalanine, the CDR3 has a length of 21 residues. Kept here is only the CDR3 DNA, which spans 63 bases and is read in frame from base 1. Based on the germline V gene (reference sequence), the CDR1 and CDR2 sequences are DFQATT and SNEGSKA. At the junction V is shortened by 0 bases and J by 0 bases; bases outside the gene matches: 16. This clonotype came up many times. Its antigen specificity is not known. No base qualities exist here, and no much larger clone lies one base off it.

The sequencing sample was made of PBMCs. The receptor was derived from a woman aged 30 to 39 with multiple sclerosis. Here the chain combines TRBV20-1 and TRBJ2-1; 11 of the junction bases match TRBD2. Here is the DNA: TGCAGTGCTAGAGACCCAACTAGCGGGAGTACAGAAGTAAACTCCTACAATGAGCAGTTCTTC. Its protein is CSARDPTSGSTEVNSYNEQFF.